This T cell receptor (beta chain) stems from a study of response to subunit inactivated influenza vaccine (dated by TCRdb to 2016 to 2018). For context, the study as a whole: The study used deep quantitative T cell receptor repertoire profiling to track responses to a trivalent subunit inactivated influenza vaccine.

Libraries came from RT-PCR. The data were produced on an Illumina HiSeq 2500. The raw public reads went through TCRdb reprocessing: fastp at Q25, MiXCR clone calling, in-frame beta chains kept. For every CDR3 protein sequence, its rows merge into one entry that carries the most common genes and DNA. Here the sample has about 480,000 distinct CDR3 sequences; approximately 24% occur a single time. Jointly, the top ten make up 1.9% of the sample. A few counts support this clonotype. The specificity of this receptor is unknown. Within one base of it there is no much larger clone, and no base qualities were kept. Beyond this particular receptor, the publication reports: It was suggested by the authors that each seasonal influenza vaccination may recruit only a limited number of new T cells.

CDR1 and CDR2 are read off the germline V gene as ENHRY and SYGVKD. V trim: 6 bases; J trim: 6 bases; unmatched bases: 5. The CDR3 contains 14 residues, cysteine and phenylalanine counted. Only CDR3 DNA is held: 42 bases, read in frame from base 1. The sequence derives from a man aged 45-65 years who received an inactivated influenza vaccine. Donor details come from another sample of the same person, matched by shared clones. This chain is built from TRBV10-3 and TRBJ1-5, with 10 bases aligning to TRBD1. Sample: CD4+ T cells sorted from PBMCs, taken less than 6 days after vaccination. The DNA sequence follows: TGTGCCATCAGCGGACAGGGGGTCGGTCAGCCCCAGCATTTT. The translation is CAISGQGVGQPQHF.